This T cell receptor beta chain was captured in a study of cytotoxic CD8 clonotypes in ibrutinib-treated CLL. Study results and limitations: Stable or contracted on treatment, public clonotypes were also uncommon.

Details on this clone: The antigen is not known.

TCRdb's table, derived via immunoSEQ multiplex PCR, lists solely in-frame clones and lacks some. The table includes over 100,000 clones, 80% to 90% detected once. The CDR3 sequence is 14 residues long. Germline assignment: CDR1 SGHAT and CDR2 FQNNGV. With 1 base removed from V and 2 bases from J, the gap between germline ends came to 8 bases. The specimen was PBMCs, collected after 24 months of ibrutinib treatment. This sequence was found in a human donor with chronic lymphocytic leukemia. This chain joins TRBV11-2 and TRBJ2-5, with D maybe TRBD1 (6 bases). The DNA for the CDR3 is TGTGCCAGCAGCTTAGTACAGGGACAAGAGACCCAGTACTTC. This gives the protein CASSLVQGQETQYF. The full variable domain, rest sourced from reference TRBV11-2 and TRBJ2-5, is EAGVAQSPRYKIIEKRQSVAFWCNPISGHATLYWYQQILGQGPKLLIQFQNNGVVDDSQLPKDRFSAERLKGVDSTLKIQPAKLEDSAVYLCASSLVQGQETQYFGPGTRLLVL.